This T cell receptor (beta chain) was retrieved from a study of OX40 agonist ivuxolimab in advanced cancers. Germline V gene data show CDR1 as LGHNA and CDR2 as YSLEER. This CDR3 is 15 amino acids long. The ends were cut back, 3 bases at V and 1 base at J, with 12 bases in the middle. Method: immunoSEQ multiplex PCR; TCRdb's copy keeps in-frame clones and lacks some. The table has approximately 58,000 clones, more than 75% seen once. This sample comprised CD4+ or CD8+ T cells sorted from blood, obtained in a trial of the OX40 agonist ivuxolimab. The clonotype comes from an adult with an advanced solid tumor such as melanoma, head and neck, liver or kidney cancer. The chain uses TRBV4-3 and TRBJ1-1; the D gene is possibly TRBD1 (5 bases). The CDR3 protein is CASSHPGQPNTEAFF. The CDR3 DNA reads TGCGCCAGCAGCCACCCCGGACAACCGAACACTGAAGCTTTCTTT.